Listed below are T cell receptor beta chains from one sample, sequenced in a study of neoadjuvant nivolumab and ipilimumab in lung cancer. Libraries were prepared by immunoSEQ multiplex PCR; TCRdb keeps only in-frame clonotypes and omits some of them. The table has 45,000 to 55,000 clones, roughly 89% seen once. The material was blood, obtained before neoadjuvant nivolumab, alone or with ipilimumab. The source of these receptors is an adult with non-small cell lung cancer. Some clones in this sample may be carry-over from other donors' samples. CDR3s include the opening cysteine and the closing phenylalanine or tryptophan. Each record gives: clone size, J gene, CDR3 length, D gene, V gene, CDR3 protein, CDR3 DNA. The D gene is left open where the match is weak. The listing skips clone size in some rows; elsewhere it reads once, few, many or a size class.

>-|TRBJ1-2|16|TRBD1|TRBV15
CATSPGEGQSNYGYTF
TGTGCCACCAGCCCTGGAGAGGGACAGAGTAACTATGGCTACACCTTC
>-|TRBJ1-2|13|-|TRBV19
CASSPSPIDGYTF
TGTGCCAGTAGTCCCAGCCCGATCGATGGCTACACCTTC
>-|TRBJ1-4|15|-|TRBV6-5
CASSYSNSPNEKLFF
TGTGCCAGCAGTTACTCGAACTCACCTAATGAAAAACTGTTTTTT
>-|TRBJ1-5|13|-|TRBV30
CAWSVSGDQPQHF
TGTGCCTGGAGTGTATCCGGGGATCAGCCCCAGCATTTT
>-|TRBJ2-6|16|-|TRBV5-6
CASSLRQSSGANVLTF
TGTGCCAGCAGCTTGCGGCAGTCGTCTGGGGCCAACGTCCTGACTTTC
>-|TRBJ1-5|14|-|TRBV27
CASRREADNQPQHF
TGTGCCAGCAGGAGAGAGGCAGATAATCAGCCCCAGCATTTT
>few|TRBJ2-1|16|-|TRBV7-9
CASSSWTGVAYNEQFF
TGTGCCAGCAGTTCCTGGACTGGTGTGGCCTACAATGAGCAGTTCTTC
>-|TRBJ2-7|18|TRBD2|TRBV7-2
CASSSPQGLAGKAYEQYF
TGTGCCAGCAGCTCCCCCCAGGGGCTAGCGGGGAAAGCCTACGAGCAGTACTTC
>-|TRBJ1-1|13|-|TRBV18
CASSPSHLGEAFF
TGTGCCAGCTCACCATCCCATCTCGGGGAAGCTTTCTTT
>-|TRBJ2-2|13|-|TRBV29-1
CSAGSANTGELFF
TGCAGCGCAGGCAGCGCGAACACCGGGGAGCTGTTTTTT